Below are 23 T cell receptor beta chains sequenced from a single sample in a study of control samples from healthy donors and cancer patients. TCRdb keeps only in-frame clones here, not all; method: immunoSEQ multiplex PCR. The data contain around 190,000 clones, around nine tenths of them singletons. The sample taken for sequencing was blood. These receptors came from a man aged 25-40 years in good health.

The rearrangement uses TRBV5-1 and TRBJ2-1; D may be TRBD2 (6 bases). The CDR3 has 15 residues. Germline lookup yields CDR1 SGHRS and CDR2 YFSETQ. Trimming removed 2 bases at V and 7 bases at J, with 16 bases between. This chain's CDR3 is CASSFRGSRGNEQFF. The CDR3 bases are TGCGCCAGCAGCTTCCGGGGGTCCCGCGGGAATGAGCAGTTCTTC.

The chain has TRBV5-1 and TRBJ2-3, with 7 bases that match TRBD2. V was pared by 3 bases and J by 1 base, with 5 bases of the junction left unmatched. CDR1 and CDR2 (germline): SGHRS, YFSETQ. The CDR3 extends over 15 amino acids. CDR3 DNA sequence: TGCGCCAGCAGCTGGGAGGGGTCTGGCACAGATACGCAGTATTTT. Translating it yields CASSWEGSGTDTQYF.

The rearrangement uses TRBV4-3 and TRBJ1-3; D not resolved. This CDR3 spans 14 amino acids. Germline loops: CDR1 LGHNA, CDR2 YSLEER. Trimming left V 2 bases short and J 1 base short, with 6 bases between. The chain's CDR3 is CASSQLRSGNTIYF. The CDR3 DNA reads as TGCGCCAGCAGCCAACTCAGGTCTGGAAACACCATATATTTT.

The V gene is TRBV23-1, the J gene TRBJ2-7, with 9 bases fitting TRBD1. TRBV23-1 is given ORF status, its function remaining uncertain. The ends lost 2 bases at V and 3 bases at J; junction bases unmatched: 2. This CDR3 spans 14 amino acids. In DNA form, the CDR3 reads TGCGCCAGCAGTCAAGGGACAGGGTTCTACGAGCAGTACTTC. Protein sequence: CASSQGTGFYEQYF.

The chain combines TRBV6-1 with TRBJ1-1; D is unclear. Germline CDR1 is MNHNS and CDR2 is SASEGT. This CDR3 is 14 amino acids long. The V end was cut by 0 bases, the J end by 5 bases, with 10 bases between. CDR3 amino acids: CASSEAFPWTEAFF. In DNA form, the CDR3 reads TGTGCCAGCAGTGAAGCGTTTCCGTGGACTGAAGCTTTCTTT.

The DNA of the CDR3 is TGTGCCAGCAGCACGAAGAGCAATCAGCCCCAGCATTTT. Translated: CASSTKSNQPQHF. This chain connects TRBV7-9 to TRBJ1-5; D uncertain. Trimming removed 5 bases from V and 1 base from J, with 6 bases in between. The CDR3 contains 13 residues. The germline V gene encodes CDR1 SEHNR and CDR2 FQNEAQ (reference sequence).

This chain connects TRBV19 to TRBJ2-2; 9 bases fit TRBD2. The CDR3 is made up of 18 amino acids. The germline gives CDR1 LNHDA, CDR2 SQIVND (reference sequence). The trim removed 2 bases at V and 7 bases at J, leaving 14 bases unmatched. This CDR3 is CASSIRQGTGLAVGELFF. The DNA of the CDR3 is TGTGCCAGTAGTATACGACAGGGTACGGGACTAGCCGTCGGGGAGCTGTTTTTT.

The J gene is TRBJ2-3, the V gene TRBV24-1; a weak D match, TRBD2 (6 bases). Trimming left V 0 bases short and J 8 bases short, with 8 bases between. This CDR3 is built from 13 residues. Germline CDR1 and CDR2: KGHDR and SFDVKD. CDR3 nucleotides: TGTGCCACCAGTGATTTGATCGGGGGTACGCAGTATTTT. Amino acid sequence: CATSDLIGGTQYF.

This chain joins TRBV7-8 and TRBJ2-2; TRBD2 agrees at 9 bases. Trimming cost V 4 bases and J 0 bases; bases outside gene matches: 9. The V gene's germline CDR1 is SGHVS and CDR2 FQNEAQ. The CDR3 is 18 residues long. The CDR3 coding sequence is TGTGCCAGCAGCTCAAGAATGACTAGCGGAGCGAACACCGGGGAGCTGTTTTTT. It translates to CASSSRMTSGANTGELFF.

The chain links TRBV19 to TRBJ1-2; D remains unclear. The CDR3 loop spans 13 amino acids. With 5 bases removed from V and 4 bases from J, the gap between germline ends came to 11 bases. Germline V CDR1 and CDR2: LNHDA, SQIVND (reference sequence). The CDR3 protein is CASSPTWGYGYTF. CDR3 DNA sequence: TGTGCCAGTAGTCCAACATGGGGCTATGGCTACACCTTC.

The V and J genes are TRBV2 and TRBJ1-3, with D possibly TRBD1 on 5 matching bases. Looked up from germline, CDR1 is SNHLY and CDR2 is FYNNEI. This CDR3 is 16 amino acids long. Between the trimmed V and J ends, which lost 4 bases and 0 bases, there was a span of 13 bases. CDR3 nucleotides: TGTGCCAGCAGTGGGGGCAGGTTCTACTCTGGAAACACCATATATTTT. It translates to CASSGGRFYSGNTIYF.

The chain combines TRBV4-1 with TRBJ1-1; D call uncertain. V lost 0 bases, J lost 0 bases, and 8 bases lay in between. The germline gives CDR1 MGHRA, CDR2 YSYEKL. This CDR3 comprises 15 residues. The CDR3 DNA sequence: TGCGCCAGCAGCCAAGATCCGGTCATGAACACTGAAGCTTTCTTT. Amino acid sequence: CASSQDPVMNTEAFF.

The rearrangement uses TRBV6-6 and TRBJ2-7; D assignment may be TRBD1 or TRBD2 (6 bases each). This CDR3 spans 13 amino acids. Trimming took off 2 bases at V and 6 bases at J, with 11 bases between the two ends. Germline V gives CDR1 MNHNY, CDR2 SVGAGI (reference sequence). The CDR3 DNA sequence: TGTGCCAGCAGTTACCAAGGGGGGCTCGAGCAGTACTTC. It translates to CASSYQGGLEQYF.

The CDR3 coding sequence is TGCGCCAGCAGCTTCCCAGGGGGAGGAAGCACCGGGGAGCTGTTTTTT. Translation: CASSFPGGGSTGELFF. The gene calls are TRBV5-1 and TRBJ2-2; maybe TRBD1 (7 bases). This CDR3 region has 16 residues. The V end lost 2 bases, the J end lost 4 bases, and 15 bases lay between the germline ends. Germline lookup yields CDR1 SGHRS and CDR2 YFSETQ. The entire variable domain, with the rest obtained from reference TRBV5-1 and TRBJ2-2, is as follows: KAGVTQTPRYLIKTRGQQVTLSCSPISGHRSVSWYQQTPGQGLQFLFEYFSETQRNKGNFPGRFSGRQFSNSRSEMNVSTLELGDSALYLCASSFPGGGSTGELFFGEGSRLTVL.

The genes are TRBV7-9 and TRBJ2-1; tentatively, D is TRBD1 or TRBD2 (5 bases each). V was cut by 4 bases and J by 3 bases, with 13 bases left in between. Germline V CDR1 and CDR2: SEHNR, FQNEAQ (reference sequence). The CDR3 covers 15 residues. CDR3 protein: CASSSKGRSYNEQFF. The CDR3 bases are TGTGCCAGCAGCTCGAAGGGACGGAGCTACAATGAGCAGTTCTTC.

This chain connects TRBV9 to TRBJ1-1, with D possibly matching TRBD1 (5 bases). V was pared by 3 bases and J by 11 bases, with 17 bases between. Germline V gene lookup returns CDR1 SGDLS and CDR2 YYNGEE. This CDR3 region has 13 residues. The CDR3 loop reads CASSAGTDGFAFF. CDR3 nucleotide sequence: TGTGCCAGCAGCGCCGGGACCGACGGGTTTGCTTTCTTT.

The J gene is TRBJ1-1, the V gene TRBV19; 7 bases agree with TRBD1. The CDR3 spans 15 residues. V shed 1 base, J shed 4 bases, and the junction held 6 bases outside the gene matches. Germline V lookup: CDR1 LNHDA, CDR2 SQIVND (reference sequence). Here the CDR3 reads CASSIATGLGTEAFF. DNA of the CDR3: TGTGCCAGTAGTATAGCGACAGGGTTGGGCACTGAAGCTTTCTTT.

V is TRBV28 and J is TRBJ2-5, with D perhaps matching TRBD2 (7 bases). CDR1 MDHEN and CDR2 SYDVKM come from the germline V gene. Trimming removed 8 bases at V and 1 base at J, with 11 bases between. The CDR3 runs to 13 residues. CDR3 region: CASRGGGQETQYF. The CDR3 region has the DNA TGTGCCAGCCGAGGGGGGGGCCAAGAGACCCAGTACTTC.

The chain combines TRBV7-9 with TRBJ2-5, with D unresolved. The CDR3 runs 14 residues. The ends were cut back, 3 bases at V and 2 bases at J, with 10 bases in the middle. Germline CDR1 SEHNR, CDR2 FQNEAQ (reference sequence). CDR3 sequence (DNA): TGTGCCAGCAGCTTCATCCCGGATCAAGAGACCCAGTACTTC. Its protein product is CASSFIPDQETQYF. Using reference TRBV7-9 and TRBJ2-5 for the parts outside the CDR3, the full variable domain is DTGVSQNPRHKITKRGQNVTFRCDPISEHNRLYWYRQTLGQGPEFLTYFQNEAQLEKSRLLSDRFSAERPKGSFSTLEIQRTEQGDSAMYLCASSFIPDQETQYFGPGTRLLVL.

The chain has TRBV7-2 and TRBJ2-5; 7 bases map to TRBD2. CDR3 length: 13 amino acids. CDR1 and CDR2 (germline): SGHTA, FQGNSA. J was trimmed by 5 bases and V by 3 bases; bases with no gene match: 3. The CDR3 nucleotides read TGTGCCAGCAGCTTCAGCGGGATCGAGACCCAGTACTTC. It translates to CASSFSGIETQYF.

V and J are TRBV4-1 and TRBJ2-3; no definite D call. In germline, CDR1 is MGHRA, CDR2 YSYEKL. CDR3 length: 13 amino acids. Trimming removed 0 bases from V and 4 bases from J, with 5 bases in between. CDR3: CASSQDNPDTQYF. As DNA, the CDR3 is TGCGCCAGCAGCCAAGATAACCCAGATACGCAGTATTTT.

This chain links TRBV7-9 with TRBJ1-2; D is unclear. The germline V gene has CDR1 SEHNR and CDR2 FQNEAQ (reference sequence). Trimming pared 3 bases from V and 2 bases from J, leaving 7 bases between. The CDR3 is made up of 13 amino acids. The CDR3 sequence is CASSFKGNYGYTF. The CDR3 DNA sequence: TGTGCCAGCAGCTTTAAGGGAAACTATGGCTACACCTTC.

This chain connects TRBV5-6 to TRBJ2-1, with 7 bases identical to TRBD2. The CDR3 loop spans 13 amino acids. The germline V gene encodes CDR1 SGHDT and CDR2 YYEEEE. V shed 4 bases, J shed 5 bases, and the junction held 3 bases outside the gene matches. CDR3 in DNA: TGTGCCAGCAGCCCGGGGACTAACAATGAGCAGTTCTTC. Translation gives CASSPGTNNEQFF. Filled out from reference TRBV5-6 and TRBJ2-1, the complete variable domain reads DAGVTQSPTHLIKTRGQQVTLRCSPKSGHDTVSWYQQALGQGPQFIFQYYEEEERQRGNFPDRFSGHQFPNYSSELNVNALLLGDSALYLCASSPGTNNEQFFGPGTRLTVL.